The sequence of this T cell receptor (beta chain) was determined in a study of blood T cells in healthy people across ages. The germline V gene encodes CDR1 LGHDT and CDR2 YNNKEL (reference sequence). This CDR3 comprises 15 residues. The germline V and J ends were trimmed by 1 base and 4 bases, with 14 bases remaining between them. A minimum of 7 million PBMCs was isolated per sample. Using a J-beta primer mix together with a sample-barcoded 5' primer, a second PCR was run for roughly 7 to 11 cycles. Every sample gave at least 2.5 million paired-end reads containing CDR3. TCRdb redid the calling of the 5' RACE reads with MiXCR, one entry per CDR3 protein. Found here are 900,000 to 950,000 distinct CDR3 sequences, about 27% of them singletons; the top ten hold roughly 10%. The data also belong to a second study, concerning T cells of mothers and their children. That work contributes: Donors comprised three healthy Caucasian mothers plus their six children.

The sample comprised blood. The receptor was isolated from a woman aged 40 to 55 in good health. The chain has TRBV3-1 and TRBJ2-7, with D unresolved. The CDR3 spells CASSQVRDLLYEQYF. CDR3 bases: TGTGCCAGCAGCCAAGTACGAGACCTCCTTTACGAGCAGTACTTC.